The entry below describes one T cell receptor (beta chain). Antigen: not known. Germline V lookup: CDR1 LNHDA, CDR2 SQIVND (reference sequence). Between the trimmed V and J ends, which lost 4 bases and 7 bases, there was a span of 16 bases. This CDR3 has 15 amino acids. These data originate in a study of T cell responses to AZD1222 COVID-19 vaccine. Findings and caveats of the study: Repertoires were sampled only after the peak T cell response. The donors showed a predominance of white British ancestry and of females, with possible underestimation of clonal diversity.

Repertoires were generated with immunoSEQ multiplex PCR, while TCRdb's copy carries only in-frame clones and drops some. The sample carries about 150,000 clones, more than 90% recorded once. The sequencing used peripheral blood, collected on day 0 of AZD1222 vaccination. The V and J genes are TRBV19 and TRBJ1-4; a weak D match, TRBD1 (6 bases). This TCR came from an adult in good health. The CDR3, as DNA: TGTGCCAGTAGTAACCCACAGGGACTCGGTGAAAAACTGTTTTTT. Encoded protein: CASSNPQGLGEKLFF.